This is a list of T cell receptor beta chains from one sample in a study of blood T cell repertoires in COVID-19. Method: immunoSEQ multiplex PCR; TCRdb's copy keeps in-frame clones and lacks some. Among tens of thousands of clones listed, more than 85% were seen once. Input material: peripheral blood. These receptors were collected from a man aged 35-49 years with acute or convalescent COVID-19. CDR3s include the opening cysteine and the closing phenylalanine or tryptophan. The D gene is left open where the match is weak. Size tells how often a clone was seen (once, few, many) or the class of an expanded clone, and some rows leave it out.

cdr3_nt,cdr3_aa,cdr3_length,v_call,clone_size,d_call,j_call
TGTGCCAGTAGTCACGGGACAGGGGGAGGTCAGCCCCAGCATTTT,CASSHGTGGGQPQHF,15,TRBV19,-,TRBD1,TRBJ1-5
TGTGCCAGTACCCCGGGACAGGGGGCTAGCGAGCAGTACTTC,CASTPGQGASEQYF,14,TRBV19,-,TRBD1,TRBJ2-7
TGTGCCAGTACTAGGGTCGGGGGGACTGAAGCTTTCTTT,CASTRVGGTEAFF,13,TRBV19,-,-,TRBJ1-1
TGTGCCAGTAGTACCGCGACAGGGACCTATGGCTACACCTTC,CASSTATGTYGYTF,14,TRBV19,-,TRBD1,TRBJ1-2
TGTGCCTGGAGTGTACCCCGGAGGGACACCATATATTTT,CAWSVPRRDTIYF,13,TRBV30,-,-,TRBJ1-3
TGTGCCAGCAGCCTTAGGGACAGGGATCCCTCTGGGGCCAACGTCCTGACTTTC,CASSLRDRDPSGANVLTF,18,TRBV11-3,-,TRBD1,TRBJ2-6
TGTGCCAGCAGCAAAAAAAGAGGGACAGCGGAAGGGGACTACGAGCAGTACTTC,CASSKKRGTAEGDYEQYF,18,TRBV21-1,-,-,TRBJ2-7
TGTGCCAGCAGGAAACCGGGACAGGGGACCGGCGAGCAGTACTTC,CASRKPGQGTGEQYF,15,TRBV11-2,few,TRBD1,TRBJ2-7
TGTGCCAGCAGCGTCGTGGGGGGTTTCGACGAGCAGTACTTC,CASSVVGGFDEQYF,14,TRBV9,-,-,TRBJ2-7
TGTGCCAGCAGCCTAGGGGATGAAGCTTTCTTT,CASSLGDEAFF,11,TRBV5-4,-,-,TRBJ1-1
TGCGCCAGCAGCTCCGGGTCATCAAACACTGAAGCTTTCTTT,CASSSGSSNTEAFF,14,TRBV5-1,-,-,TRBJ1-1
TGTGCCTGGGCCCCGGGACTAGCGGGGATGAATGAGCAGTTCTTC,CAWAPGLAGMNEQFF,15,TRBV30,-,TRBD2,TRBJ2-1
TGTGCCAGCAGCTTGGCGGGAAACACCATATATTTT,CASSLAGNTIYF,12,TRBV5-8,-,-,TRBJ1-3
TGTGCCAGTAGGCGGTCGGACAGTTGGGGCTACACCTTC,CASRRSDSWGYTF,13,TRBV19,few,-,TRBJ1-2
TGTGCCAGTCGTGACAGAGCCTACGAGCAGTACTTC,CASRDRAYEQYF,12,TRBV27,few,-,TRBJ2-7
TGTGCCAGCAGTTACGGGGGACTAGCGGGAGGATATGAGCAGTTCTTC,CASSYGGLAGGYEQFF,16,TRBV6-5,-,TRBD2,TRBJ2-1
TGTGCCAGCTCCAAGGGATCAGGGCGCGACACTGAAGCTTTCTTT,CASSKGSGRDTEAFF,15,TRBV6-5,-,-,TRBJ1-1
TGTGCCAGTAGTATAACGGCTAGCAATGAGCAGTTCTTC,CASSITASNEQFF,13,TRBV19,-,-,TRBJ2-1
TGTGCCAGCAAGGCGAGGGCAGGAGATAACACTGAAGCTTTCTTT,CASKARAGDNTEAFF,15,TRBV6-5,-,-,TRBJ1-1
TGTGCCACCCGGGAGGAGGGAACCCTTAGCTATGGCTACACCTTC,CATREEGTLSYGYTF,15,TRBV28,-,-,TRBJ1-2
TGTGCCACCAGTGCTGACAGTTTACAGCCCCAGCATTTT,CATSADSLQPQHF,13,TRBV24-1,-,-,TRBJ1-5
TGTGCCTGGAGTGTTAACAGTAATGAAAAACTGTTTTTT,CAWSVNSNEKLFF,13,TRBV30,-,-,TRBJ1-4
TGTGCCAGCAGCAGCAGGGGGTCTAGTGGAAACACCATATATTTT,CASSSRGSSGNTIYF,15,TRBV7-9,-,TRBD1,TRBJ1-3
TGTGCCTGGAGTGTACCCATCAGGGGCTCTGGAAACACCATATATTTT,CAWSVPIRGSGNTIYF,16,TRBV30,-,-,TRBJ1-3
TGCAGTGCTAGAGCCGGGGAGACCCAGTACTTC,CSARAGETQYF,11,TRBV20-1,-,-,TRBJ2-5
TGTGCCAGCTCACCACTATCCTATGGCTACACCTTC,CASSPLSYGYTF,12,TRBV18,-,-,TRBJ1-2
TGTGCCAGCAGTCACACCCAAATTGCGGGACCGAACTATGGCTACACCTTC,CASSHTQIAGPNYGYTF,17,TRBV4-2,-,-,TRBJ1-2
TGTGCCAGCAGCCCCGCCTTCGGTTTCACTGAAGCTTTCTTT,CASSPAFGFTEAFF,14,TRBV11-2,-,-,TRBJ1-1